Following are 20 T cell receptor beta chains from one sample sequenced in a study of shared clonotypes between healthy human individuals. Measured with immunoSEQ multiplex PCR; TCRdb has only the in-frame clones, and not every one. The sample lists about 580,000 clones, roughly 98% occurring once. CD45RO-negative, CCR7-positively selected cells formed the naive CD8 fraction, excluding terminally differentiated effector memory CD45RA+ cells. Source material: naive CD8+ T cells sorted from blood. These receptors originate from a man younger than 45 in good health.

In DNA form, the CDR3 reads TGTGCCAGCAGTTCGACAGGGACAGGGGGACACAATGAGCAGTTCTTC. This gives the protein CASSSTGTGGHNEQFF. The chain is built from TRBV28 and TRBJ2-1, with TRBD1 matching 11 bases. V lost 4 bases to trimming and J lost 5 bases; unmatched junction nucleotides: 7. This CDR3 has 16 residues. From germline, CDR1 is MDHEN and CDR2 SYDVKM.

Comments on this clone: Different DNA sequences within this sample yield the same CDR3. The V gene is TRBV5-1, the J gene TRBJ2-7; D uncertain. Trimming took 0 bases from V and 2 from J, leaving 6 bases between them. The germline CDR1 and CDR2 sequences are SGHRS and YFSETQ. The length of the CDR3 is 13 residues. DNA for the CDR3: TGCGCCAGCAGCTTGGCTAGAACCTACGAGCAGTACTTC. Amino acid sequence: CASSLARTYEQYF.

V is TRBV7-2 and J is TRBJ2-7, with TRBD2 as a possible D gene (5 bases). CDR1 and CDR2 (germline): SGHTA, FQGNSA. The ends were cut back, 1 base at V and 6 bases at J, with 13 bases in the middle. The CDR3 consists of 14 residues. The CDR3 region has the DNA TGTGCCAGCAGCTTAGGGACTCTACTAGGCGAGCAGTACTTC. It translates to CASSLGTLLGEQYF.

The CDR3 DNA reads TGCGCCAGCAGTGACCCAAGGGGGACTAGCGGGAGGGCAGGCTACGAGCAGTACTTC. It encodes CASSDPRGTSGRAGYEQYF. V and J are TRBV10-2 and TRBJ2-7; TRBD2 matches at 16 bases. CDR3 length: 19 residues. The V gene end was trimmed by 3 bases and the J gene end by 3 bases; junction bases not matched to a gene: 11. Germline V gives CDR1 WSHSY, CDR2 SAAADI.

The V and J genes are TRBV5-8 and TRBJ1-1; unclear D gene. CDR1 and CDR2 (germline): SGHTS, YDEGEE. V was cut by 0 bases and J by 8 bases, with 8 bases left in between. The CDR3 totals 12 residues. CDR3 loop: CASSLGFMEAFF. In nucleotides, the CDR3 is TGTGCCAGCAGCTTGGGGTTTATGGAAGCTTTCTTT.

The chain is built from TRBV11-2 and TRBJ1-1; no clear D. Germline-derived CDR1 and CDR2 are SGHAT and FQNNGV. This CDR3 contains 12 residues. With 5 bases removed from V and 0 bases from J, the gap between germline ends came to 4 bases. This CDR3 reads CASSRLNTEAFF. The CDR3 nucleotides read TGTGCCAGCAGCAGGTTGAACACTGAAGCTTTCTTT.

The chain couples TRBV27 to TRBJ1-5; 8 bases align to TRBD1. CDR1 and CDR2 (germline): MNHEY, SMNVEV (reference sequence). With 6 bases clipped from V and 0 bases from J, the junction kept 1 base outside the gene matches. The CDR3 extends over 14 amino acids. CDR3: CASRQGVSNQPQHF. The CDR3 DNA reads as TGTGCCAGCAGACAGGGGGTTAGCAATCAGCCCCAGCATTTT.

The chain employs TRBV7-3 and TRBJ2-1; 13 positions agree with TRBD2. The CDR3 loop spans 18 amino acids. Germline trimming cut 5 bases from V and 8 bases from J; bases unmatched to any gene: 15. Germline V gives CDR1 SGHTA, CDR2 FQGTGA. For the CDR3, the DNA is TGTGCCAGCAGCCACTCGGGACTAGCGGGATTATCTTTTTATGAGCAGTTCTTC. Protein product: CASSHSGLAGLSFYEQFF. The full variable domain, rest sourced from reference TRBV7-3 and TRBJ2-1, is GAGVSQTPSNKVTEKGKYVELRCDPISGHTALYWYRQSLGQGPEFLIYFQGTGAADDSGLPNDRFFAVRPEGSVSTLKIQRTERGDSAVYLCASSHSGLAGLSFYEQFFGPGTRLTVL.

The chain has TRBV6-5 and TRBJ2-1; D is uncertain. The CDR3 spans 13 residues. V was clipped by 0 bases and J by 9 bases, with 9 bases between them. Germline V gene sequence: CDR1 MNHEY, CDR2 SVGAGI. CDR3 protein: CASSYSPGGEQFF. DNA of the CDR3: TGTGCCAGCAGTTACTCGCCCGGCGGTGAGCAGTTCTTC.

This CDR3 reads CSVSGTSARLNTEAFF. CDR3 sequence (DNA): TGCAGCGTTAGTGGGACTTCGGCCCGCTTGAACACTGAAGCTTTCTTT. This sequence joins TRBV29-1 and TRBJ1-1; D is perhaps TRBD1 (5 bases). The germline V and J ends were trimmed by 5 bases and 0 bases, with 19 bases remaining between them. Germline values: CDR1 SQVTM, CDR2 ANQGSEA. The CDR3 has 16 residues.

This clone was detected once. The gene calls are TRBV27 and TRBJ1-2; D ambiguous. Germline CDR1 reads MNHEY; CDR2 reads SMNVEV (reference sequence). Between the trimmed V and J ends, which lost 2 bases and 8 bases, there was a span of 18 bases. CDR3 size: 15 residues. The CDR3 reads CASSLQAGPLWGYTF. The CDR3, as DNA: TGTGCCAGCAGTTTACAAGCAGGACCACTTTGGGGCTACACCTTC.

CDR3 in amino acids: CASSLGNNLLNTEAFF. For the CDR3, the DNA is TGTGCCAGCAGCTTGGGGAATAACCTCCTTAACACTGAAGCTTTCTTT. This sequence joins TRBV5-5 and TRBJ1-1; D unresolved. Germline V gene sequence: CDR1 SGHKS, CDR2 YYEKEE (reference sequence). This CDR3 comprises 16 residues. With 0 bases removed from V and 2 bases from J, the gap between germline ends came to 14 bases.

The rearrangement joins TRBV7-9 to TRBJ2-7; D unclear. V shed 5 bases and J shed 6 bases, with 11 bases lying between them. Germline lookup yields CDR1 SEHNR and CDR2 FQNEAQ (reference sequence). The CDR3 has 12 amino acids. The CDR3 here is CASSRPAREQYF. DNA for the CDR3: TGTGCCAGCAGCCGGCCGGCCCGCGAGCAGTACTTC.

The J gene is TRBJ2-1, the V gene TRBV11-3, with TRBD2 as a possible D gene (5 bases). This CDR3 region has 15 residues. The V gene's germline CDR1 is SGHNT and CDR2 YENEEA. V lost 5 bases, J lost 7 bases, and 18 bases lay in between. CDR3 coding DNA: TGTGCCAGCAGCCCAGGTCGCGAGGGCTCGAATGAGCAGTTCTTC. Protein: CASSPGREGSNEQFF. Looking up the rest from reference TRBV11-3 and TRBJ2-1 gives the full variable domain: EAGVVQSPRYKIIEKKQPVAFWCNPISGHNTLYWYLQNLGQGPELLIRYENEEAVDDSQLPKDRFSAERLKGVDSTLKIQPAELGDSAVYLCASSPGREGSNEQFFGPGTRLTVL.

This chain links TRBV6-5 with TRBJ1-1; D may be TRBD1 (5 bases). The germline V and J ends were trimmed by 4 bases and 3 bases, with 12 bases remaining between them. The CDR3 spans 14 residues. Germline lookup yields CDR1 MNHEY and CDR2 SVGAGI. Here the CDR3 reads CASSSPGRDTEAFF. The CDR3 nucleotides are TGTGCCAGCAGTTCCCCGGGACGGGACACTGAAGCTTTCTTT.

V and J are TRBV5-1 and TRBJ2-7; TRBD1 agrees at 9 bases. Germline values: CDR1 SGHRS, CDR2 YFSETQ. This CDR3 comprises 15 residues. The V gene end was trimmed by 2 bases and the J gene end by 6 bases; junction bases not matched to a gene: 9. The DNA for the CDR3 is TGCGCCAGCAGCTTAGTGGGACAGGGATTCTGCGAGCAGTACTTC. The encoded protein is CASSLVGQGFCEQYF.

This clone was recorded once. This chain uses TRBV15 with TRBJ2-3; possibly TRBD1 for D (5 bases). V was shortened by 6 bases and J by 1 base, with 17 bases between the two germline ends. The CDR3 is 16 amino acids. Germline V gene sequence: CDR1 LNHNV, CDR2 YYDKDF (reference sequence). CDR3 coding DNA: TGTGCCACCAGGACGCTCTCAGGGATGGGCACAGATACGCAGTATTTT. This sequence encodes CATRTLSGMGTDTQYF.

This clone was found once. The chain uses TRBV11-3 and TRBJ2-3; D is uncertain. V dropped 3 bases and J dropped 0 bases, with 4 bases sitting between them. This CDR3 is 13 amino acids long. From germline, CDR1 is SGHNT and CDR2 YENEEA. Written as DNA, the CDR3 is TGTGCCAGCAGCTTTCGAAGCACAGATACGCAGTATTTT. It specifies CASSFRSTDTQYF.

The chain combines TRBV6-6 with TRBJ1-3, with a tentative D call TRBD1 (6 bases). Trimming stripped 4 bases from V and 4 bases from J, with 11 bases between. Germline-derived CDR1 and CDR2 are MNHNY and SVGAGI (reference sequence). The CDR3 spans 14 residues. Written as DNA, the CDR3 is TGTGCCAGCAGTTCCTCGGGGACAGGAAACACCATATATTTT. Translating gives CASSSSGTGNTIYF.

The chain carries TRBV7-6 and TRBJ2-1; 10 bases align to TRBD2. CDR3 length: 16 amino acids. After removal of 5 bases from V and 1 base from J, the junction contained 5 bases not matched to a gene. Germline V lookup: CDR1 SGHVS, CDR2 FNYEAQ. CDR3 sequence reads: CASSPSGGGSYNEQFF. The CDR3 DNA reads TGTGCCAGCAGCCCTAGCGGGGGAGGGTCCTACAATGAGCAGTTCTTC.